Reported below is one T cell receptor beta chain. The target antigen is unknown. The record originates from a study of OX40 agonist ivuxolimab in advanced cancers. Study-level background: Each dose-escalation patient presented with hepatocellular carcinoma, melanoma, renal cell or head and neck cancer. Previous treatment with anti-PD-1, anti-PD-L1 or anti-CTLA-4 therapy was allowed; more than 35% had received some.

Germline V gene sequence: CDR1 SNHLY, CDR2 FYNNEI. After removal of 1 base from V and 4 bases from J, the junction contained 7 bases not matched to a gene. The CDR3 spans 16 residues. Sequenced by immunoSEQ multiplex PCR; TCRdb stores in-frame clones only, minus some. The table shows tens of thousands of clones, with about 86% occurring only once. Findings and limits, study-wide: Mean expanded clone counts were higher in CD8+ than CD4+ T cells. Clonal expansion from baseline to week 6 occurred in both CD4+ and CD8+ T cells.

The specimen was CD4+ or CD8+ T cells sorted from blood, collected in a trial of the OX40 agonist ivuxolimab. The clonotype originates from an adult with an advanced solid tumor such as melanoma, head and neck, liver or kidney cancer. V gene TRBV2 combines with J gene TRBJ2-5, with 9 bases lining up with TRBD1. The CDR3 reads CASSEDRQGEGETQYF. Written as DNA, the CDR3 is TGTGCCAGCAGTGAAGATCGACAGGGGGAAGGAGAGACCCAGTACTTC.